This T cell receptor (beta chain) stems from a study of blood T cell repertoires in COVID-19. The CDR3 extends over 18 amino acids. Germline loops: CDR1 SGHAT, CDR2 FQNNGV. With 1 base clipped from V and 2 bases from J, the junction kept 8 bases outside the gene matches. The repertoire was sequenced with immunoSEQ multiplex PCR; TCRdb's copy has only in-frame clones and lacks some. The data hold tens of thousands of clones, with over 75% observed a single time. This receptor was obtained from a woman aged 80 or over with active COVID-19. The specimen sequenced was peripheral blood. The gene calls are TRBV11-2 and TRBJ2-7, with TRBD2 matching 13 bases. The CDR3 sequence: CASSLAFAGTSGTYEQYF. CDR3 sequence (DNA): TGTGCCAGCAGCTTAGCCTTTGCCGGGACTAGCGGGACCTACGAGCAGTACTTC.